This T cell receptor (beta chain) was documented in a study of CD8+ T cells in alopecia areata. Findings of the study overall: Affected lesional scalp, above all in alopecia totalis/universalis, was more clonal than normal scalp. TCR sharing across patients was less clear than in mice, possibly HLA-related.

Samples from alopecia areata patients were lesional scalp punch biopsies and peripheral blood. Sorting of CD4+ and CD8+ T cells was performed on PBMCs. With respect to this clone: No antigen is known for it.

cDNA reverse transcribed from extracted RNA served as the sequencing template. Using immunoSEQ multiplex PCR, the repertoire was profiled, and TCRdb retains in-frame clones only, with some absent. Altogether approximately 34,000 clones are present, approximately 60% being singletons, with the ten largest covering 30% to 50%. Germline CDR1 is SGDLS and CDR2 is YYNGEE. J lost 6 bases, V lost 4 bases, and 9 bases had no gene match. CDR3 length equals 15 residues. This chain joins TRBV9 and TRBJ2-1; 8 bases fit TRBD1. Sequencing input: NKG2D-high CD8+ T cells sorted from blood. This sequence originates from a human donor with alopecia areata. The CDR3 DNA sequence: TGTGCCAGCAGCCCATCCGGGACAGGCCTCAATGAGCAGTTCTTC. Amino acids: CASSPSGTGLNEQFF.